This TCR beta chain originates from a study of metastatic and nonmetastatic thyroid tumors. This CDR3 has 12 residues. V was trimmed by 1 base and J by 8 bases, leaving 8 bases between them. TCRdb re-clonotyped the PCR reads via MiXCR. This sample has 20,000 or so clones, with less than 15% found just once. In this sample, this clone is medium-sized. Until they underwent thyroid surgery, no patient had received any treatment. The sequencing input was blood. This receptor was identified in a male donor with papillary thyroid cancer or a benign thyroid nodule (not recorded which). Some clones in this sample may be carry-over from other donors' samples. The chain recombines TRBV12-3 or TRBV12-4 with TRBJ1-1; D is unclear. For the CDR3, the DNA is TGTGCCAGCAGTTTAGGAGTAGCGGAAGCTTTCTTT. Translating gives CASSLGVAEAFF.